The 19 T cell receptor beta chains below were found in one sample sequenced in a study of CXCR4 blockade with PD-1 therapy in pancreatic cancer. The repertoire was sequenced with immunoSEQ multiplex PCR; TCRdb's copy has only in-frame clones and lacks some. The table lists over 7,500 clones, around three fifths of them singletons. Material for sequencing was tumor tissue. These receptors were taken from a human donor with pancreatic ductal adenocarcinoma.

The genes are TRBV5-1 and TRBJ2-1; 9 nucleotides line up with TRBD1. This CDR3 has 15 amino acids. Trimming at V came to 3 bases and at J to 12 bases, leaving 13 bases not matched to a gene. Germline CDR1 and CDR2: SGHRS and YFSETQ. The CDR3, as DNA: TGCGCCAGCAGCTCCGGGACAGGGTTCGGCGGGCGGCAGTTCTTC. Its translation: CASSSGTGFGGRQFF.

CDR3 DNA sequence: TGCGCCAGCAGCCATGAAGGGAGCTCCTACAATGAGCAGTTCTTC. This translates into CASSHEGSSYNEQFF. The chain employs TRBV4-1 and TRBJ2-1; TRBD2 is a possible D gene (5 bases). This CDR3 contains 15 residues. CDR1 and CDR2 (germline): MGHRA, YSYEKL. V lost 3 bases, J lost 0 bases, and 9 bases lay in between.

This clone was observed a few times. The J gene is TRBJ2-1, the V gene TRBV6-8; 10 bases align to TRBD2. This CDR3 has 17 residues. Germline V gives CDR1 MNHGY, CDR2 SAAAGT. V lost 2 bases and J lost 7; bases outside the gene matches: 11. The CDR3 here is CASSYQGRTSGSNEQFF. The CDR3 bases are TGTGCCAGCAGTTACCAAGGGCGGACTAGCGGTAGTAATGAGCAGTTCTTC.

The chain employs TRBV6-8 and TRBJ1-3, with D maybe TRBD1 (5 bases). Trimming cost V 5 bases and J 2 bases, with 13 bases left between them. The CDR3 is 15 residues long. The V gene's germline CDR1 is MNHGY and CDR2 SAAAGT. For the CDR3, the DNA is TGTGCCAGCAGTGAGTCAGGGAGCCCTGGAAACACCATATATTTT. Translated, it gives CASSESGSPGNTIYF.

The chain is built from TRBV18 and TRBJ1-4; TRBD1 is a possible D gene (5 bases). Trimming left V 4 bases short and J 8 bases short, with 17 bases between. Looked up from germline, CDR1 is KGHSH and CDR2 is LQKENI. CDR3 size: 15 residues. Here the CDR3 DNA reads TGTGCCAGCTCACACGGCGGGACGAAGGAGGAAAAACTGTTTTTT. This gives the protein CASSHGGTKEEKLFF.

This clone is medium-sized within its sample. The chain employs TRBV11-3 and TRBJ2-1, with D perhaps matching TRBD1 (5 bases). The length of the CDR3 is 15 residues. CDR1 SGHNT and CDR2 YENEEA come from the germline V gene. Trimming pared 8 bases from V and 8 bases from J, leaving 22 bases between. The CDR3 DNA is TGTGCCAGCGCTACTAAATTCAGGGATGGCGATGAGCAGTTCTTC. It codes for CASATKFRDGDEQFF.

The V and J genes are TRBV18 and TRBJ1-1; 7 bases line up with TRBD1. V lost 8 bases and J lost 4; bases outside the gene matches: 13. Germline V gene lookup returns CDR1 KGHSH and CDR2 LQKENI. This CDR3 spans 15 amino acids. DNA of the CDR3: TGTGCCAGCCTACAGGGGTTGGGTATTGGCACTGAAGCTTTCTTT. This translates into CASLQGLGIGTEAFF.

This clone occurred a few times. The CDR3 DNA is TGCGCCAGCAGCCATCCCCTCGCGGGAGGGCCGAGAGTCGGGGAGCTGTTTTTT. Its translation is CASSHPLAGGPRVGELFF. The chain couples TRBV4-1 to TRBJ2-2; TRBD2 matches 9 bases. The V gene end was trimmed by 3 bases and the J gene end by 7 bases; junction bases not matched to a gene: 15. Germline lookup yields CDR1 MGHRA and CDR2 YSYEKL. This CDR3 spans 18 amino acids.

The chain couples TRBV15 to TRBJ2-7, with 7 bases lining up with TRBD1. Germline assignment: CDR1 LNHNV and CDR2 YYDKDF (reference sequence). V lost 0 bases and J lost 3; bases outside the gene matches: 5. The CDR3 spans 15 residues. CDR3 nucleotides: TGTGCCACCAGCAGAGATCTGGCAGGGGGCTACGAGCAGTACTTC. Its translation is CATSRDLAGGYEQYF.

The chain combines TRBV15 with TRBJ2-3, with TRBD2 as a possible D gene (5 bases). Trimming removed 0 bases at V and 5 bases at J, with 15 bases between. This CDR3 is 16 amino acids long. CDR1 and CDR2 from the germline V gene are LNHNV and YYDKDF (reference sequence). CDR3: CATSRESGSMGDTQYF. In DNA, the CDR3 is TGTGCCACCAGCAGAGAAAGCGGCTCGATGGGAGATACGCAGTATTTT. Full variable domain (remainder filled in from reference TRBV15 and TRBJ2-3): DAMVIQNPRYQVTQFGKPVTLSCSQTLNHNVMYWYQQKSSQAPKLLFHYYDKDFNNEADTPDNFQSRRPNTSFCFLDIRSPGLGDTAMYLCATSRESGSMGDTQYFGPGTRLTVL.

This rearrangement joins TRBV19 to TRBJ2-7; 10 positions match TRBD2. J lost 8 bases, V lost 4 bases, and 5 bases had no gene match. The CDR3 length is 13 residues. Germline CDR1 LNHDA, CDR2 SQIVND (reference sequence). CDR3 bases: TGTGCCAGTAGTACTAGCGGGAGTCAGAAGCAGTACTTC. Amino acid sequence: CASSTSGSQKQYF.

The J gene is TRBJ2-3, the V gene TRBV9; 12 bases agree with TRBD1. CDR1 and CDR2 from the germline V gene are SGDLS and YYNGEE. With 0 bases clipped from V and 0 bases from J, the junction kept 8 bases outside the gene matches. The CDR3 spans 19 residues. The CDR3 coding sequence is TGTGCCAGCAGCGTAGGAGACGGGACAGGGGGCCATAGCACAGATACGCAGTATTTT. This gives the protein CASSVGDGTGGHSTDTQYF.

This chain joins TRBV18 and TRBJ2-1; 8 positions agree with TRBD1. The CDR3 is 14 amino acids. In germline, CDR1 is KGHSH, CDR2 LQKENI. V gave up 5 bases and J gave up 7 bases; unmatched junction bases: 7. The CDR3 is CASSRQGTRNEQFF. The CDR3 DNA sequence: TGTGCCAGCTCAAGACAGGGGACGAGGAATGAGCAGTTCTTC.

The CDR3 is CASSRDQSYEKLFF. CDR3 in DNA: TGTGCCAGCAGCCGGGACCAATCATATGAAAAACTGTTTTTT. The chain has TRBV14 and TRBJ1-4; D is possibly TRBD1 (5 bases). Trimming shortened V by 4 bases and J by 6 bases, and 12 bases separated the two germline ends. The CDR3 spans 14 residues. Germline V gives CDR1 SGHDN, CDR2 FVKESK.

The chain combines TRBV18 with TRBJ1-1; no clear D. From germline, CDR1 is KGHSH and CDR2 LQKENI. The CDR3 has 13 residues. Trimming cost V 2 bases and J 11 bases, with 15 bases left between them. Written as DNA, the CDR3 is TGTGCCAGCTCACCATATTTTTCGGGCGACGCTTTCTTT. Translating it yields CASSPYFSGDAFF.

The chain links TRBV10-2 to TRBJ2-5; D is perhaps TRBD1 (6 bases). V was shortened by 4 bases and J by 0 bases, with 9 bases between the two germline ends. CDR1 is WSHSY, CDR2 SAAADI, per germline. The CDR3 is 14 residues long. The CDR3 here is CASSGTANQETQYF. The CDR3 DNA reads as TGCGCCAGCAGTGGGACAGCTAACCAAGAGACCCAGTACTTC.

This rearrangement joins TRBV19 to TRBJ1-5, with D hard to call. Germline V lookup: CDR1 LNHDA, CDR2 SQIVND (reference sequence). V was trimmed by 1 base and J by 2 bases, leaving 9 bases between them. The CDR3 spans 15 residues. The DNA of the CDR3 is TGTGCCAGTAGTATAGCCGGGCGTGGCAATCAGCCCCAGCATTTT. This translates into CASSIAGRGNQPQHF.

The V call is TRBV19, the J call TRBJ1-3, with D maybe TRBD1 (5 bases). CDR1 and CDR2 (germline): LNHDA, SQIVND (reference sequence). The CDR3 has 18 residues. Trimming shortened V by 1 base and J by 0 bases, and 16 bases separated the two germline ends. The CDR3 DNA is TGTGCCAGTAGTATAGTCAGGACAAGGGGAAGCTCTGGAAACACCATATATTTT. This translates into CASSIVRTRGSSGNTIYF.

As concerns this clone: The junction differs from germline at one of its ends, possibly a read error. The V gene is TRBV10-2, the J gene TRBJ1-1; D is undetermined. Germline lookup yields CDR1 WSHSY and CDR2 SAAADI. This CDR3 is 12 amino acids long. The CDR3 nucleotides are TGCGCCAGCAGTGTTTTGAACACTGAAGTTTTCTTT. Protein sequence: CASSVLNTEVFF.